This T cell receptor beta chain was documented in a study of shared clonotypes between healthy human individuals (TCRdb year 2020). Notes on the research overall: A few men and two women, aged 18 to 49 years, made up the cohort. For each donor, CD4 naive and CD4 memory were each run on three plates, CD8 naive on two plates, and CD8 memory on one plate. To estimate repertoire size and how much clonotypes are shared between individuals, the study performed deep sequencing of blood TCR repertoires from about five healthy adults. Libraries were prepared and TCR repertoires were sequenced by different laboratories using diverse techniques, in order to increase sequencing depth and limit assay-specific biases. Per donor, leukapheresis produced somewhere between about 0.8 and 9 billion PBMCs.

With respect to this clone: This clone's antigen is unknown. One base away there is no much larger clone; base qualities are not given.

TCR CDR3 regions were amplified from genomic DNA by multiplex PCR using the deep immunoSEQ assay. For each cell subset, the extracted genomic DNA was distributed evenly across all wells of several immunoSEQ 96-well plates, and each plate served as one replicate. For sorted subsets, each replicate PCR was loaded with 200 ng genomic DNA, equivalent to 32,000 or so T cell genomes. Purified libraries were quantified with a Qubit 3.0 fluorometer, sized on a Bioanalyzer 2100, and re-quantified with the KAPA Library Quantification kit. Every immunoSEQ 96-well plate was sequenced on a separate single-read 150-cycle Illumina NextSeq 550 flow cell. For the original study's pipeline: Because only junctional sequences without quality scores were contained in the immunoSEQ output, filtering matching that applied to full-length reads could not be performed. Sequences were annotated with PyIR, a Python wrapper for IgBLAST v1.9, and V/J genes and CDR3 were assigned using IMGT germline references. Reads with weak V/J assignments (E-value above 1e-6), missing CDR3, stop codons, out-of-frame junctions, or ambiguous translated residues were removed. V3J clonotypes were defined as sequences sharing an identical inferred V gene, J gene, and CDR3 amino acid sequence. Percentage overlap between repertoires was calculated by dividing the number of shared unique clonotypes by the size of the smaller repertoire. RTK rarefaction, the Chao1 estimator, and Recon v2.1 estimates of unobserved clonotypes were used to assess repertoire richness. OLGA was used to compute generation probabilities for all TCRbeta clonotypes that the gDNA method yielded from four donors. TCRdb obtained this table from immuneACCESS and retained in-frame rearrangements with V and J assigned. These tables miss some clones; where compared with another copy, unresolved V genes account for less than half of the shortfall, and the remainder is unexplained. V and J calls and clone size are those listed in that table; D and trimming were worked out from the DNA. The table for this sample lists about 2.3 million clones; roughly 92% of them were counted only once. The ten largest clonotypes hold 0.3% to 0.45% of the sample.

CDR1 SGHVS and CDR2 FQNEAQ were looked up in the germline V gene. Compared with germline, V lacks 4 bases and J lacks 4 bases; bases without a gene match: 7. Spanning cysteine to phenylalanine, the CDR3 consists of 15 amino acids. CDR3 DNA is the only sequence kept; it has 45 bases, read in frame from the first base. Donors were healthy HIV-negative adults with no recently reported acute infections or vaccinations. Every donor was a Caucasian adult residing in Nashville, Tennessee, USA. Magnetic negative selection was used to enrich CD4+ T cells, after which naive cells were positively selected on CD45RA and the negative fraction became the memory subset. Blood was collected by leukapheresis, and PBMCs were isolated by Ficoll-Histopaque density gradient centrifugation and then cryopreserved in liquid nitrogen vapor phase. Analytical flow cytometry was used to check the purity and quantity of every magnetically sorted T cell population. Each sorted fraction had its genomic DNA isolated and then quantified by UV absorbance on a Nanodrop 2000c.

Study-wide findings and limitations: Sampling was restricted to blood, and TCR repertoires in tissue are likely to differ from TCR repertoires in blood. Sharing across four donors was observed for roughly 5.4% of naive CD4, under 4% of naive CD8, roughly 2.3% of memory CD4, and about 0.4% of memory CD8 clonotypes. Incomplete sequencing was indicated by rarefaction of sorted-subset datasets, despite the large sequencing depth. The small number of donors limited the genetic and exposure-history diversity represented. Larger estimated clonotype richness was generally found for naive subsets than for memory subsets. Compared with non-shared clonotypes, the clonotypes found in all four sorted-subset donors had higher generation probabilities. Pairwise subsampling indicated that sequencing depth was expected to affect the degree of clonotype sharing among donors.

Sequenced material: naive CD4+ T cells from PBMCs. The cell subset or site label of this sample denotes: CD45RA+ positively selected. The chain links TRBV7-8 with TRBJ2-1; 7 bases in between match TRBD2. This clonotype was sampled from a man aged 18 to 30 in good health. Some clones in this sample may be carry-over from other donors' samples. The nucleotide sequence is TGTGCCAGCAGCTCCGACAGCGGGGCTTACAATGAGCAGTTCTTC. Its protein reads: CASSSDSGAYNEQFF.